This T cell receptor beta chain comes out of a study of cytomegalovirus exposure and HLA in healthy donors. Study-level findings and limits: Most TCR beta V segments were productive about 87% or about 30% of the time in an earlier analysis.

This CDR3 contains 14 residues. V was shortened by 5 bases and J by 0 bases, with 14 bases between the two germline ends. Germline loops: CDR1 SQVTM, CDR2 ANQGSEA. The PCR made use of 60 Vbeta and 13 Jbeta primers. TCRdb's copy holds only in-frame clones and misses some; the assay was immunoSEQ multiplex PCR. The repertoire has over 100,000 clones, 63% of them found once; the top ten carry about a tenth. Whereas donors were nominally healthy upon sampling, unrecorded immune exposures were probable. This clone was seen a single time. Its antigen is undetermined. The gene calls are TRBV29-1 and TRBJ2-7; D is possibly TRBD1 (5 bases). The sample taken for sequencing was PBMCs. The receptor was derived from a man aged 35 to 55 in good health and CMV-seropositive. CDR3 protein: CSVMDTSSSYEQYF. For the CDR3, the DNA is TGCAGCGTTATGGACACCTCGAGCTCCTACGAGCAGTACTTC.